Below, one TCR beta chain is given with its context. Method: immunoSEQ multiplex PCR; TCRdb's copy keeps in-frame clones and lacks some. Counted here are tens of thousands of clones, about 91% occurring once; the ten biggest clones make up 3% to 4%. The data originate from a study of OX40 agonist ivuxolimab in advanced cancers. The CDR3 is made up of 13 amino acids. Germline CDR1 SGDLS, CDR2 YYNGEE. The V and J ends lost 2 bases and 4 bases respectively, with 7 bases between them. The TCR originated in an adult with an advanced solid tumor such as melanoma, head and neck, liver or kidney cancer. This chain connects TRBV9 to TRBJ2-1; unclear D gene. The source was CD4+ or CD8+ T cells sorted from blood, collected in a trial of the OX40 agonist ivuxolimab. The CDR3, as DNA: TGTGCCAGCAGCGTCGACACTTACAATGAGCAGTTCTTC. It is translated as CASSVDTYNEQFF.